This TCR beta chain stems from a study of T cell responses to AZD1222 COVID-19 vaccine. TCRdb keeps only in-frame clones here, not all; method: immunoSEQ multiplex PCR. Here the sample spans roughly 66,000 clones, approximately 80% being singletons. V gave up 4 bases and J gave up 9 bases, with 10 bases separating them. Germline lookup yields CDR1 ENHRY and CDR2 SYGVKD. The CDR3 totals 11 residues. The gene calls are TRBV10-3 and TRBJ2-7; perhaps TRBD2 as D (5 bases). The TCR comes from an adult in good health. This specimen consisted of peripheral blood, obtained on day 0 of AZD1222 vaccination. The CDR3 nucleotides are TGTGCCATCAGTGTGGACTTTTGGCAGTACTTC. The encoded protein is CAISVDFWQYF.